A single sample gave rise to the 16 T cell receptor beta chains below, sequenced in a study of blood T cell repertoires in COVID-19. The assay was immunoSEQ multiplex PCR, and TCRdb's table has in-frame clones only and misses some. The sample consists of over 150,000 clones, around 80% of them appearing once. Sample: peripheral blood. Every receptor here comes from a human donor in a cohort sampled during active COVID-19.

V gene TRBV5-4 combines with J gene TRBJ2-7; tentative D call: TRBD2 (6 bases). This CDR3 is built from 14 residues. Germline V lookup: CDR1 SGHNT, CDR2 YYREEE (reference sequence). The V gene lost 4 bases and the J gene lost 5 bases, with 16 bases spanning the gap. CDR3 coding DNA: TGTGCCAGCAGCCGAGCGGGCGGACGCCACGAGCAGTACTTC. Its translation: CASSRAGGRHEQYF.

This clone has only a few counts. This rearrangement joins TRBV7-2 to TRBJ2-7, with a weak D call TRBD2 (6 bases). Trimming pared 1 base from V and 6 bases from J, leaving 10 bases between. This CDR3 is built from 13 residues. Germline assignment: CDR1 SGHTA and CDR2 FQGNSA. This CDR3 reads CASSLGTTFEQYF. The CDR3 nucleotides are TGTGCCAGCAGCTTAGGGACTACGTTCGAGCAGTACTTC. Together with reference TRBV7-2 and TRBJ2-7, the CDR3 gives the full variable domain: GAGVSQSPSNKVTEKGKDVELRCDPISGHTALYWYRQSLGQGLEFLIYFQGNSAPDKSGLPSDRFSAERTGGSVSTLTIQRTQQEDSAVYLCASSLGTTFEQYFGPGTRLTVT.

The chain carries TRBV19 and TRBJ2-5; 11 nucleotides agree with TRBD1. The CDR3 length is 16 residues. Germline assignment: CDR1 LNHDA and CDR2 SQIVND (reference sequence). Trimming removed 4 bases from V and 5 bases from J; junction bases left unmatched: 9. In nucleotides, the CDR3 is TGTGCCAGTAGTAACGGGGGACAGGGGGTGAGCGAGACCCAGTACTTC. Translation: CASSNGGQGVSETQYF.

The CDR3 protein is CASSFGEHTEAFF. As DNA, the CDR3 is TGTGCCAGCAGCTTCGGGGAGCACACTGAAGCTTTCTTT. The chain employs TRBV11-1 and TRBJ1-1; D is unclear. CDR1 is SGHAT and CDR2 is FQDESV in the germline V gene (reference sequence). Between the trimmed V and J ends, which lost 3 bases and 3 bases, there was a span of 8 bases. This CDR3 has 13 residues.

This chain connects TRBV2 to TRBJ1-1; D is possibly TRBD1 (5 bases). The CDR3 loop spans 11 amino acids. CDR1 is SNHLY and CDR2 is FYNNEI in the germline V gene. V was shortened by 6 bases and J by 8 bases, with 10 bases between the two germline ends. The DNA for the CDR3 is TGTGCCAGCAGAGGGTCAGGGGAAGCTTTCTTT. As protein: CASRGSGEAFF.

V usage is TRBV12-3 or TRBV12-4 and J usage is TRBJ2-2; D gene unclear. V shed 5 bases and J shed 6 bases, with 10 bases lying between them. The CDR3 is 13 residues long. CDR3 protein: CASSAVGAGELFF. The DNA of the CDR3 is TGTGCCAGCAGTGCGGTCGGCGCCGGGGAGCTGTTTTTT.

The chain carries TRBV6-5 and TRBJ1-3, with 9 bases identical to TRBD1. The CDR3 contains 13 residues. Germline V CDR1 and CDR2: MNHEY, SVGAGI. The ends lost 6 bases at V and 7 bases at J; junction bases unmatched: 4. CDR3: CASSRQGENTIYF. DNA for the CDR3: TGTGCCAGCAGCCGACAGGGGGAGAACACCATATATTTT.

The chain links TRBV30 to TRBJ2-5; D possibly corresponds to TRBD2 (6 bases). The CDR3 is made up of 12 amino acids. Germline loops: CDR1 GTSNPN, CDR2 SVGIG (reference sequence). The germline V and J ends were trimmed by 5 bases and 4 bases, with 11 bases remaining between them. The CDR3 protein is CAWGGVLETQYF. CDR3 nucleotides: TGTGCCTGGGGCGGGGTGTTAGAGACCCAGTACTTC.

The J gene is TRBJ1-2, the V gene TRBV19, with 11 bases fitting TRBD1. CDR1 is LNHDA and CDR2 is SQIVND in the germline V gene (reference sequence). Trimming cost V 1 base and J 6 bases; bases outside gene matches: 13. The CDR3 contains 18 residues. The DNA for the CDR3 is TGTGCCAGTAGTATAGGCGAAAGGACAGGGGGCGCGTTGGATGGCTACACCTTC. As protein: CASSIGERTGGALDGYTF. The entire variable domain, with the rest obtained from reference TRBV19 and TRBJ1-2, is as follows: DGGITQSPKYLFRKEGQNVTLSCEQNLNHDAMYWYRQDPGQGLRLIYYSQIVNDFQKGDIAEGYSVSREKKESFPLTVTSAQKNPTAFYLCASSIGERTGGALDGYTFGSGTRLTVV.

This chain connects TRBV19 to TRBJ2-7, with 10 bases lining up with TRBD2. Germline-derived CDR1 and CDR2 are LNHDA and SQIVND (reference sequence). V lost 5 bases, J lost 3 bases, and 7 bases stayed unmatched. The CDR3 is made up of 15 amino acids. The CDR3 here is CASSASAGGFYEQYF. Here the CDR3 DNA reads TGTGCCAGTAGTGCCTCAGCGGGAGGGTTCTACGAGCAGTACTTC.

The chain recombines TRBV7-9 with TRBJ1-1, with 8 positions matching TRBD1. Germline loops: CDR1 SEHNR, CDR2 FQNEAQ (reference sequence). This CDR3 has 16 residues. V dropped 4 bases and J dropped 3; count of bases not matched to a gene: 10. The CDR3 is CASSYNTGGADTEAFF. The CDR3 nucleotides read TGTGCCAGCAGCTACAACACAGGGGGTGCGGACACTGAAGCTTTCTTT.

This chain joins TRBV3-1 (or the pseudogene TRBV3-2) and TRBJ2-5, with 13 bases matching TRBD2. The CDR3 loop spans 16 amino acids. CDR1 and CDR2 (germline): LGHDT, YNNKEL (reference sequence). Trimming took 4 bases from V and 5 from J; bases not matched to a gene: 7. CDR3 in amino acids: CASSPRTSGRRETQYF. The CDR3 DNA sequence: TGTGCCAGCAGCCCCAGGACTAGCGGGAGAAGGGAGACCCAGTACTTC.

The V and J genes are TRBV25-1 and TRBJ2-5; 7 nucleotides align to TRBD1. Germline V CDR1 and CDR2: MGHDK, SYGVNS. Losses at the gene ends were 4 bases for V and 2 bases for J; bases not matched to a gene: 7. CDR3 size: 15 residues. CDR3 protein: CASSGSGTAQETQYF. CDR3 bases: TGTGCCAGCAGTGGGTCCGGGACAGCTCAAGAGACCCAGTACTTC.

The gene calls are TRBV30 and TRBJ2-1; D call uncertain. The CDR3 sequence is 10 residues long. V was trimmed by 7 bases and J by 9 bases, leaving 10 bases between them. The V gene's germline CDR1 is GTSNPN and CDR2 SVGIG (reference sequence). CDR3 region: CAYLVVEQFF. Written as DNA, the CDR3 is TGTGCCTACCTAGTGGTTGAGCAGTTCTTC.

This sequence joins TRBV7-9 and TRBJ2-1, with TRBD2 matching over 9 bases. Trimming at V came to 1 base and at J to 8 bases, leaving 6 bases not matched to a gene. Germline assignment: CDR1 SEHNR and CDR2 FQNEAQ (reference sequence). The CDR3 totals 15 residues. CDR3 region: CASSLVAGGNDEQFF. The CDR3 DNA sequence: TGTGCCAGCAGCTTAGTTGCGGGAGGGAACGATGAGCAGTTCTTC.

J is TRBJ2-2 and V is TRBV18, with a tentative D call TRBD2 (6 bases). The length of the CDR3 is 16 residues. From germline, CDR1 is KGHSH and CDR2 LQKENI. V was pared by 3 bases and J by 5 bases, with 16 bases between. The DNA for the CDR3 is TGTGCCAGCTCACCGTGGGCTCGGGGGAGGACCGGGGAGCTGTTTTTT. Translation: CASSPWARGRTGELFF.